This T cell receptor (beta chain) originates from a study of blood T cell repertoires in COVID-19 (dated by TCRdb to the early 2020s). Study-wide context: Collaborator samples came from the United States, Italy and Spain and covered acute and convalescent phases of COVID-19. The prospective study material was composed of cDNA or gDNA derived from T cells, B-cell-depleted T cells, or PBMCs. Deeply sampled blood TCRbeta repertoires from subjects exposed to, actively infected with, or recovered from COVID-19 were included in the dataset. The repertoires were released in a freely available public database intended as a resource for research on the immune response to SARS-CoV-2. Samples were obtained from the ongoing ImmuneRACE study (first 160 participants) and from approximately 1,200 subjects provided by 6 global collaborators. A de-identified subject ID, COVID-19 status, age in years and sex were almost always included in the sample metadata. Where available, HLA class I and class II types were obtained from metadata supplied by the sample provider rather than from assay-based typing. Summary of the overall study and its limitations: The amount of clinical and demographic metadata varied by source and participant and was provided uncurated.

Whole blood was collected in K2EDTA tubes by collaborating institutions according to the institutions' own protocols. For TCRbeta analysis, collaborators shipped samples in one of three forms: frozen whole blood, isolated PBMCs, or DNA extracted from either of those sample types. The CDR1 and CDR2 encoded by the germline V gene are LGHNA and YSLEER. CDR3 length: 15 amino acids, cysteine to phenylalanine. The kept DNA is CDR3 alone, 45 bases in frame from the first base. Germline trimming: 1 base from V, 1 base from J; junction bases outside gene matches: 2. TCRbeta CDR3 regions were amplified from genomic DNA using the immunoSEQ Assay, a bias-controlled multiplex PCR. Turning to the authors' computational methods: Within the assay, amplification of reference gene primers was used to estimate how many nucleated cells each sample contained. Sequence reads were collapsed and filtered to measure the absolute abundance of every unique TCRbeta CDR3 rearrangement. Productive Simpson clonality was computed per sample as the square root of Simpson's diversity index over productive rearrangements. Held by TCRdb, this immuneACCESS table contains in-frame sequences only and omits some clones. Under half of the omission traces to an unresolved V gene where checked; the cause of the rest is unknown. That table gives V, J and clone size, and the DNA gave D and trimming. Here the sample has 110,000 to 150,000 clones; around 86% occur a single time. The top ten constitute 1.6% of the sample.

On this clone itself: It has no known antigen specificity. No much larger clone exists at a distance of one base, and base qualities are not known.

This chain is built from TRBV4-3 and TRBJ1-1, with 8 middle bases fitting TRBD1. Sequenced material: peripheral blood. The TCR comes from a human donor in a cohort sampled during active COVID-19. The nucleotide sequence reads TGCGCCAGCAGCCAAGCAGGGGGCAGGAACACTGAAGCTTTCTTT. Protein translation: CASSQAGGRNTEAFF.